This T cell receptor beta chain was recorded in a study of metastatic and nonmetastatic thyroid tumors. The wider study: Across blood and tumor or nodule tissue, repertoires from malignant and benign thyroid patients were compared with one another. Study-wide results and caveats: The study reportedly found significantly higher TCR beta diversity in malignant thyroid tumors than benign nodules, in blood and tumor.

Patients were all untreated before their thyroid surgery. Germline CDR1 reads LGHDT; CDR2 reads YNNKEL (reference sequence). V was cut by 0 bases and J by 2 bases, with 13 bases left in between. The CDR3 contains 16 residues. This clone was picked up many times. The antigen is unknown. In the original workflow: In papillary thyroid cancer, a distant-metastasis classifier was built using CDR3 differences across clinicopathological groups. TCRdb redid the clone calls on the PCR reads using MiXCR. None of the V and J calls come from the authors' own analysis; TCRdb made them. The repertoire holds about 16,000 clones, 30% to 40% seen once, with around 7% in the top ten.

Source material: tumor tissue. The sequence was collected from a female donor with papillary thyroid cancer or a benign thyroid nodule (not recorded which). Some clones in this sample may be carry-over from other donors' samples. The chain uses TRBV3-1 and TRBJ1-2; D gene ambiguous. The CDR3 here is CASSQDRHQKNYGYTF. In nucleotides, the CDR3 is TGTGCCAGCAGCCAAGATCGCCACCAGAAGAACTATGGCTACACCTTC.